This T cell receptor (beta chain) came from a study of T cell repertoires in cytomegalovirus infection. Study results and limitations: Pooled public TCR beta family frequency picked out CMV carriers with the relevant HLA.

TCRdb redid the calling of the reads with MiXCR, one entry per CDR3 protein. The profile shows some 800,000 distinct CDR3 sequences, roughly 29% of them singletons. CDR3 length: 14 amino acids. V lost 0 bases to trimming and J lost 9 bases; unmatched junction nucleotides: 2. Germline-derived CDR1 and CDR2 are KGHDR and SFDVKD. This clonotype was seen a handful of times. Its specificity is not known. The origin of this receptor is a human donor in good health (CMV status not recorded). Some clones in this sample may be carry-over from other donors' samples. The sample consisted of cultured CD8+ T cells from PBMCs, taken from culture after CMV antigen stimulation. The V and J genes are TRBV24-1 and TRBJ2-1; 9 positions agree with TRBD1. This CDR3 is CATSDLGTGSEQFF. CDR3 nucleotides: TGTGCCACCAGTGATTTGGGGACAGGGAGTGAGCAGTTCTTC.